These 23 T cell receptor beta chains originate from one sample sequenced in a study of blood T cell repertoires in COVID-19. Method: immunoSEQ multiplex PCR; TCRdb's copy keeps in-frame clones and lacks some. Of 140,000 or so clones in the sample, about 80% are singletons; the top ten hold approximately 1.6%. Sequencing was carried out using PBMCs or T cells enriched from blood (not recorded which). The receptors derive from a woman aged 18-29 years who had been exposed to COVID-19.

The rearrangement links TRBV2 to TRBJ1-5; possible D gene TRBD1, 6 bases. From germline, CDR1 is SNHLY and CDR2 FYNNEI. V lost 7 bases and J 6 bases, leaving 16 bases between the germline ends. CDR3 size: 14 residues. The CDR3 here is CASNHGGGRQPQHF. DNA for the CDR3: TGTGCCAGCAATCACGGGGGGGGGCGTCAGCCCCAGCATTTT.

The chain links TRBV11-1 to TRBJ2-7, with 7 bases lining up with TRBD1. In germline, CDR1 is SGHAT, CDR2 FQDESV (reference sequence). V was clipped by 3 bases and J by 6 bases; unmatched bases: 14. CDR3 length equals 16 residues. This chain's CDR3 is CASSLYRGTTFGEQYF. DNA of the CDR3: TGTGCCAGCAGCTTGTACAGGGGAACTACGTTTGGCGAGCAGTACTTC.

The CDR3 sequence: CASSTLLSTDTQYF. CDR3 in DNA: TGTGCCAGCAGTACCCTACTCAGCACAGATACGCAGTATTTT. The genes are TRBV27 and TRBJ2-3, with unresolved D. This CDR3 is built from 14 residues. V lost 5 bases, J lost 0 bases, and 9 bases lay in between. Germline assignment: CDR1 MNHEY and CDR2 SMNVEV (reference sequence).

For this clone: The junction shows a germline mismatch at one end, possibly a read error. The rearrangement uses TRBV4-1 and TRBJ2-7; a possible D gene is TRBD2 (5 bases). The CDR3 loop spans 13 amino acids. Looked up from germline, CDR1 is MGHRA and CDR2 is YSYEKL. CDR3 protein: CASRQEGAYEQYF. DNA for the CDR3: TGCGCCAGCAGACAAGAGGGAGCCTACGAGCAGTACTTC.

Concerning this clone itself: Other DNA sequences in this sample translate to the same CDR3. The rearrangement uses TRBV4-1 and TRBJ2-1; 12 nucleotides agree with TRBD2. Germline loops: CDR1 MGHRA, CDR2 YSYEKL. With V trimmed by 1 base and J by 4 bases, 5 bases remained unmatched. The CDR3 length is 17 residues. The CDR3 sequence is CASSQVTGTSGYNEQFF. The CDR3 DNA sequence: TGCGCCAGCAGCCAAGTAACCGGGACTAGCGGGTACAATGAGCAGTTCTTC.

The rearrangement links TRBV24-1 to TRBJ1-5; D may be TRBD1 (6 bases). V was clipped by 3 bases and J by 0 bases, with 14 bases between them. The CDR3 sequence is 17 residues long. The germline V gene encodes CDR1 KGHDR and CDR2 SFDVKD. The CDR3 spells CATSDPRGGYSNQPQHF. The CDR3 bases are TGTGCCACCAGTGATCCCCGAGGGGGATATAGCAATCAGCCCCAGCATTTT.

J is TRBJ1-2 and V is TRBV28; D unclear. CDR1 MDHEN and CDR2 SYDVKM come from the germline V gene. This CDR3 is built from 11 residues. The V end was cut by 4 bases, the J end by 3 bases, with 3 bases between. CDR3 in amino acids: CASSSDYGYTF. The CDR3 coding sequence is TGTGCCAGCAGTTCTGACTATGGCTACACCTTC.

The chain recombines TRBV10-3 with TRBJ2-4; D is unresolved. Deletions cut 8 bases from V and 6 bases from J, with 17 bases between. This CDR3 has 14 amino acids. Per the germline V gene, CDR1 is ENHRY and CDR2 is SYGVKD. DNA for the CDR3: TGTGCCATCTCGTTGGAGCAGTCGGGAAACATTCAGTACTTC. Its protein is CAISLEQSGNIQYF.

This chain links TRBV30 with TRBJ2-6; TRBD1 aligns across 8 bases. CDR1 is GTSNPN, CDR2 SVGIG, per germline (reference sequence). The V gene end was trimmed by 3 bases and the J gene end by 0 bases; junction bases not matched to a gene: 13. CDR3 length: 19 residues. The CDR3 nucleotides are TGTGCCTGGAGGGGACGGACAGGGCCCTTGTCCTCTGGGGCCAACGTCCTGACTTTC. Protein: CAWRGRTGPLSSGANVLTF. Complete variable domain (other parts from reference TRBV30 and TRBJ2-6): SQTIHQWPATLVQPVGSPLSLECTVEGTSNPNLYWYRQAAGRGLQLLFYSVGIGQISSEVPQNLSASRPQDRQFILSSKKLLLSDSGFYLCAWRGRTGPLSSGANVLTFGAGSRLTVL.

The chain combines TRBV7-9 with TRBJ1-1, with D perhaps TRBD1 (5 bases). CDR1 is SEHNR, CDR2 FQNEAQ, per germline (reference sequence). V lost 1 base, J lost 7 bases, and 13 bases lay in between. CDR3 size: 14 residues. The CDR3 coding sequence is TGTGCCAGCAGCTTAGAGGCAGGGCCGGGTGAAGCTTTCTTT. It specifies CASSLEAGPGEAFF. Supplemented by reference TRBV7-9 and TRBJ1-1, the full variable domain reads DTGVSQNPRHKITKRGQNVTFRCDPISEHNRLYWYRQTLGQGPEFLTYFQNEAQLEKSRLLSDRFSAERPKGSFSTLEIQRTEQGDSAMYLCASSLEAGPGEAFFGQGTRLTVV.

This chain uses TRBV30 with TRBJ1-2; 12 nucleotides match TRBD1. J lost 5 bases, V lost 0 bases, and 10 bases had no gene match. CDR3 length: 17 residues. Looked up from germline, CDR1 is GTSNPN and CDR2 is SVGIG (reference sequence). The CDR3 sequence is CAWSVFGTGGGRYGYTF. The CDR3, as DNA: TGTGCCTGGAGTGTATTCGGGACAGGGGGCGGAAGATATGGCTACACCTTC.

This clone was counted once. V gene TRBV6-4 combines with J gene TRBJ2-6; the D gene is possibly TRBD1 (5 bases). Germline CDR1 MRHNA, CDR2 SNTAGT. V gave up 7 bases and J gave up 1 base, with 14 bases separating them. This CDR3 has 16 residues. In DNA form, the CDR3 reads TGTGCCAGCAAGGTCTCTGACAGTTCTGGGGCCAACGTCCTGACTTTC. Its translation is CASKVSDSSGANVLTF.

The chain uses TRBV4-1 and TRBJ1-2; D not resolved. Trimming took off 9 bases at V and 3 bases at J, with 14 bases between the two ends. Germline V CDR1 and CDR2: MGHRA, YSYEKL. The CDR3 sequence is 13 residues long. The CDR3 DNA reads TGCGCCAGTCGACGGCCCGGGGACTATGGCTACACCTTC. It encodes CASRRPGDYGYTF.

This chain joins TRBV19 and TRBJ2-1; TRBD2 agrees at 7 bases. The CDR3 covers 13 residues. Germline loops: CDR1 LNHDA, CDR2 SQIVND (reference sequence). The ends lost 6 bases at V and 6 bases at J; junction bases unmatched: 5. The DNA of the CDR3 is TGTGCCAGTAGGGGCGGGAGCGGCAATGAGCAGTTCTTC. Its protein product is CASRGGSGNEQFF.

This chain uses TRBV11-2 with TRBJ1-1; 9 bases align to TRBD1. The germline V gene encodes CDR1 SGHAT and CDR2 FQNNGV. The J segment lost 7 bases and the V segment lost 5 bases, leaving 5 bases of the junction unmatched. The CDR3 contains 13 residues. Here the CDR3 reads CASSRDRANEAFF. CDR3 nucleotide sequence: TGTGCCAGCAGCCGGGACAGGGCCAATGAAGCTTTCTTT.

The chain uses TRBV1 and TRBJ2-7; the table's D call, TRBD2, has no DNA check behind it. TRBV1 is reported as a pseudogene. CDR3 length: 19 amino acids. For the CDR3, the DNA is TGCACCAGCAGCCCTAAACCGGGACTAGCGTTATTCTTCTCCTACGAGCAGTACTTC. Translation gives CTSSPKPGLALFFSYEQYF.

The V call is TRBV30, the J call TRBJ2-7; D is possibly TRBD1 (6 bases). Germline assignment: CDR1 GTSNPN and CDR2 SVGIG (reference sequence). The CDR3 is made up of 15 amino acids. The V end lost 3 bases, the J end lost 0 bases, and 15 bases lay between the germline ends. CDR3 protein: CAWSYGVRGSYEQYF. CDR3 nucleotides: TGTGCCTGGAGCTATGGGGTCAGGGGCTCCTACGAGCAGTACTTC.

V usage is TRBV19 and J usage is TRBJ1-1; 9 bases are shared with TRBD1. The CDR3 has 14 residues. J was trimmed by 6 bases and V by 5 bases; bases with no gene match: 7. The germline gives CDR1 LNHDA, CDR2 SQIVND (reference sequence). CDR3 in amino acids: CASSPRQGGAEAFF. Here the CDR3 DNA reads TGTGCCAGTAGTCCAAGACAGGGGGGAGCTGAAGCTTTCTTT.

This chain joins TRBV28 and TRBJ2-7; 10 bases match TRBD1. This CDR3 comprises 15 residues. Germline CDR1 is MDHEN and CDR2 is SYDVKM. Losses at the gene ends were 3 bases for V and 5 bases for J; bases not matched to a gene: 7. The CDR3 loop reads CASSLAGTGDHEQYF. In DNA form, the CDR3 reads TGTGCCAGCAGTTTGGCCGGGACAGGGGACCACGAGCAGTACTTC.

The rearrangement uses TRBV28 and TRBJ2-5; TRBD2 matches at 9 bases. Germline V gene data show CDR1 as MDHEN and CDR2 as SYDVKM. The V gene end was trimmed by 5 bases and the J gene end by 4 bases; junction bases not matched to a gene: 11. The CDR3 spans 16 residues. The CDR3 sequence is CASSPISGSTAETQYF. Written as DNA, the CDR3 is TGTGCCAGCAGTCCAATTAGCGGGAGCACAGCAGAGACCCAGTACTTC.

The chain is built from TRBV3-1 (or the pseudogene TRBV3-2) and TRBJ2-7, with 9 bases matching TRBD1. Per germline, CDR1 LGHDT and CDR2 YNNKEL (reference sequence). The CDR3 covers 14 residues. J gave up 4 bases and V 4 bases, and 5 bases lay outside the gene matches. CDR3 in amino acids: CASSPGQGLYEQYF. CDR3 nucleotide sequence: TGTGCCAGCAGCCCCGGACAGGGGTTGTACGAGCAGTACTTC.

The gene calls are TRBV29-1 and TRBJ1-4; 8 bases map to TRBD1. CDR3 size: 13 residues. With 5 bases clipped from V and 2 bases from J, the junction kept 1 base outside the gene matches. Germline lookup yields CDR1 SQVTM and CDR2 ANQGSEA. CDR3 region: CSVQGATNEKLFF. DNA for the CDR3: TGCAGCGTTCAGGGGGCTACTAATGAAAAACTGTTTTTT.

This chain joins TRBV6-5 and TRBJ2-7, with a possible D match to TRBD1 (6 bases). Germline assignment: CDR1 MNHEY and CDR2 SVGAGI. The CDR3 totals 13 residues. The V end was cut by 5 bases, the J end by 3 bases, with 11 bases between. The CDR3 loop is CASSRQAYYEQYF. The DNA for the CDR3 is TGTGCCAGCAGTCGACAGGCTTACTACGAGCAGTACTTC.